This T cell receptor beta chain was recovered during a study of blood T cell repertoires in COVID-19. Study background: The study drew acute and convalescent COVID-19 samples from the United States, Italy and Spain. From T cells, B-cell-depleted T cells, or PBMCs came the material, which was cDNA or gDNA.

CDR1 and CDR2 from the germline V gene are MDHEN and SYDVKM. V lost 5 bases to trimming and J lost 1 base; unmatched junction nucleotides: 10. This CDR3 spans 16 amino acids. Authors' processing steps: Reference gene primer amplification gave estimated nucleated cell counts. Only in-frame clones appear in the TCRdb table, and some are missing; sequencing was by immunoSEQ multiplex PCR. For V, J and clone size, that table is used; D and trimming come from the DNA. The profile covers 200,000 or so clones, with around 89% appearing a single time and over 1.5% taken by the ten largest. This chain uses TRBV28 with TRBJ1-1; 7 bases align to TRBD1. The TCR sequence derives from a man aged 65 to 85 with acute or convalescent COVID-19. Sequencing used peripheral blood. The chain's CDR3 is CASSPGQARRNTEAFF. Here the CDR3 DNA reads TGTGCCAGCAGTCCAGGACAGGCCCGACGGAACACTGAAGCTTTCTTT.